This TCR beta chain was obtained from a study of glioma-infiltrating T cells after dendritic cell vaccination. Time point meaning: after dendritic cell vaccination, including at tumor progression/relapse. All glioblastoma patients lacked an isocitrate dehydrogenase mutation. There are a few counts of this clone. Sequencing was performed with immunoSEQ multiplex PCR; in TCRdb, only in-frame clones are kept and a portion is missing. The sample yields 55,000 to 75,000 clones, around 83% seen once. The sample was blood, taken after dendritic cell vaccination. The clonotype was recovered from a human donor with glioblastoma.

This CDR3 is CASTGQGVNEQYF. The CDR3 bases are TGTGCCAGCACGGGACAGGGTGTGAACGAGCAGTACTTC. V gene TRBV6-5 combines with J gene TRBJ2-7, with 9 bases lining up with TRBD1. After removal of 7 bases from V and 5 bases from J, the junction contained 6 bases not matched to a gene. The CDR3 length is 13 residues. The germline CDR1 and CDR2 sequences are MNHEY and SVGAGI.